This entry lists 13 T cell receptor beta chains sequenced from one sample in a study of blood T cell repertoires in COVID-19. The assay was immunoSEQ multiplex PCR, and TCRdb's table has in-frame clones only and misses some. The table lists just over 300,000 clones, 70% to 90% of them singletons. The sample was PBMCs or T cells enriched from blood (not recorded which). These receptors were taken from a man aged 30-40 years who had recovered from COVID-19.

This chain uses TRBV7-9 with TRBJ1-5, with D maybe TRBD1 (5 bases). The CDR3 runs 14 residues. The germline V gene has CDR1 SEHNR and CDR2 FQNEAQ (reference sequence). Between the trimmed V and J ends, which lost 1 base and 7 bases, there was a span of 11 bases. The CDR3 DNA follows: TGTGCCAGCAGCTTAGGGGGGGTCGGACAGCCCCAGCATTTT. Protein: CASSLGGVGQPQHF.

The J gene is TRBJ1-4, the V gene TRBV12-3 or TRBV12-4; 7 bases are shared with TRBD1. V was clipped by 5 bases and J by 7 bases; unmatched bases: 4. The length of the CDR3 is 13 residues. DNA for the CDR3: TGTGCCAGCAGTCGGGACAGTGGTGAAAAACTGTTTTTT. Amino acids: CASSRDSGEKLFF.

This chain joins TRBV7-6 and TRBJ2-3, with 7 nucleotides matching TRBD2. The CDR3 covers 16 residues. CDR1 and CDR2 (germline): SGHVS, FNYEAQ. The junction had 12 bases not matched to a gene; V was cut back by 5 bases and J by 4 bases. CDR3 coding DNA: TGTGCCAGCAGCCGTCGTGGGGAGGGCGGACCAGATACGCAGTATTTT. Translation: CASSRRGEGGPDTQYF. Full variable domain (rest looked up from reference TRBV7-6 and TRBJ2-3): GAGVSQSPRYKVTKRGQDVALRCDPISGHVSLYWYRQALGQGPEFLTYFNYEAQQDKSGLPNDRFSAERPEGSISTLTIQRTEQRDSAMYRCASSRRGEGGPDTQYFGPGTRLTVL.

The V call is TRBV30, the J call TRBJ1-4; unclear D gene. Germline CDR1 GTSNPN, CDR2 SVGIG (reference sequence). This CDR3 has 15 residues. V shed 4 bases and J shed 8 bases, with 20 bases lying between them. DNA for the CDR3: TGTGCCTGGACTTACGCGGGCAAGGCTGGGGAAAAACTGTTTTTT. Its protein product is CAWTYAGKAGEKLFF. The variable domain in full, completed from reference TRBV30 and TRBJ1-4, reads SQTIHQWPATLVQPVGSPLSLECTVEGTSNPNLYWYRQAAGRGLQLLFYSVGIGQISSEVPQNLSASRPQDRQFILSSKKLLLSDSGFYLCAWTYAGKAGEKLFFGSGTQLSVL.

The gene calls are TRBV19 and TRBJ1-2, with a possible D match to TRBD1 (6 bases). CDR1 is LNHDA and CDR2 is SQIVND in the germline V gene (reference sequence). The V gene lost 9 bases and the J gene lost 5 bases, with 13 bases spanning the gap. This CDR3 region has 12 residues. CDR3 bases: TGTGCCAGGGAACAGGGCCAATATGGCTACACCTTC. Translating it yields CAREQGQYGYTF.

The chain carries TRBV11-2 and TRBJ1-1, with 7 bases that match TRBD1. CDR3 length: 13 amino acids. Germline V gives CDR1 SGHAT, CDR2 FQNNGV. The V gene end was trimmed by 5 bases and the J gene end by 12 bases; junction bases not matched to a gene: 12. DNA for the CDR3: TGTGCCAGCAGCCTAGGGGGCAGTACGGTAACTTTCTTT. It is translated as CASSLGGSTVTFF.

This clone was seen only once. V and J are TRBV10-1 and TRBJ1-1; D unclear. Germline V gene lookup returns CDR1 WNHNN and CDR2 SYGVQD (reference sequence). This CDR3 contains 14 residues. V was pared by 7 bases and J by 1 base, with 13 bases between. CDR3: CASKSDYPNTEAFF. As DNA, the CDR3 is TGCGCCAGCAAAAGTGACTACCCGAACACTGAAGCTTTCTTT.

V is TRBV6-4 and J is TRBJ1-2, with D hard to call. Trimming stripped 2 bases from V and 7 bases from J, with 8 bases between. Germline V gene sequence: CDR1 MRHNA, CDR2 SNTAGT. The CDR3 loop spans 12 amino acids. The CDR3 sequence is CASSDVPGGYTF. In nucleotides, the CDR3 is TGTGCCAGCAGTGACGTCCCGGGTGGCTACACCTTC.

This sequence joins TRBV4-1 and TRBJ2-7, with TRBD2 matching over 9 bases. Trimming cost V 0 bases and J 6 bases; bases outside gene matches: 15. Germline V gene data show CDR1 as MGHRA and CDR2 as YSYEKL. The CDR3 totals 18 residues. The CDR3 bases are TGCGCCAGCAGCCAAGATATCGGGGTTGTGGTAGCGGGAGCCGAGCAGTACTTC. Translation gives CASSQDIGVVVAGAEQYF.

V usage is TRBV3-1 (or the pseudogene TRBV3-2) and J usage is TRBJ2-2, with 14 bases identical to TRBD2. There are 20 residues in the CDR3. J lost 7 bases, V lost 4 bases, and 17 bases had no gene match. Per the germline V gene, CDR1 is LGHDT and CDR2 is YNNKEL (reference sequence). The CDR3 bases are TGTGCCAGCAGCCCGGCACCTAAGACTAGCGGGAGGGCCGTTGGCGGGGAGCTGTTTTTT. Its protein product is CASSPAPKTSGRAVGGELFF.

V and J are TRBV5-4 and TRBJ2-5; TRBD2 aligns across 9 bases. Germline lookup yields CDR1 SGHNT and CDR2 YYREEE (reference sequence). The CDR3 is 14 residues long. Trimming at V came to 7 bases and at J to 6 bases, leaving 10 bases not matched to a gene. CDR3 in DNA: TGTGCCAGCGAGGGCGGGGGGGCCGTAAAGACCCAGTACTTC. As protein: CASEGGGAVKTQYF.

This chain uses TRBV7-9 with TRBJ2-5; D is perhaps TRBD2 (6 bases). Germline V gene data show CDR1 as SEHNR and CDR2 as FQNEAQ (reference sequence). The V end was cut by 5 bases, the J end by 5 bases, with 15 bases between. CDR3 length equals 14 residues. This CDR3 is CASSPGGEGETQYF. The CDR3 DNA follows: TGTGCCAGCAGCCCCGGAGGGGAAGGTGAGACCCAGTACTTC.

This clone came up once. The rearrangement joins TRBV4-1 to TRBJ2-7; D unresolved. The V end was cut by 1 base, the J end by 3 bases, with 16 bases between. Per germline, CDR1 MGHRA and CDR2 YSYEKL. The CDR3 spans 16 residues. CDR3 DNA: TGCGCCAGCAGCCAAGCAGTCTCGGCGGTTATCTACGAGCAGTACTTC. Translated, it gives CASSQAVSAVIYEQYF.